Described below is a single T cell receptor (beta chain) sequence and its context. Patients at the Seattle site were enrolled during active infection and followed longitudinally. The CDR3 spans 14 residues. V was pared by 4 bases and J by 7 bases, with 10 bases of the junction left unmatched. Germline CDR1 reads SGHRS; CDR2 reads YFSETQ. The data originate from a study of blood T cell repertoires in COVID-19. Study overall: Material from acute and convalescent COVID-19 was sourced from the United States, Italy and Spain. From T cells, B-cell-depleted T cells, or PBMCs came the material, which was cDNA or gDNA.

Per the authors' pipeline: How many nucleated cells were present was estimated from reference gene primer amplification. Data came from immunoSEQ multiplex PCR; TCRdb stores just in-frame clones and leaves some out. The D gene and trimming were derived from the DNA, and the V and J assignments and clone size from that table. The sample contains some 100,000 clones, about 86% of which appear only once. V and J are TRBV5-1 and TRBJ1-1, with TRBD1 matching 7 bases. The specimen sequenced was peripheral blood. The clonotype was recovered from a man between 50 and 59 years old with COVID-19, enrolled during active disease. The CDR3 region is CASSTRQGRGEAFF. The CDR3 nucleotides are TGCGCCAGCAGCACCCGACAGGGTAGAGGTGAAGCTTTCTTT.